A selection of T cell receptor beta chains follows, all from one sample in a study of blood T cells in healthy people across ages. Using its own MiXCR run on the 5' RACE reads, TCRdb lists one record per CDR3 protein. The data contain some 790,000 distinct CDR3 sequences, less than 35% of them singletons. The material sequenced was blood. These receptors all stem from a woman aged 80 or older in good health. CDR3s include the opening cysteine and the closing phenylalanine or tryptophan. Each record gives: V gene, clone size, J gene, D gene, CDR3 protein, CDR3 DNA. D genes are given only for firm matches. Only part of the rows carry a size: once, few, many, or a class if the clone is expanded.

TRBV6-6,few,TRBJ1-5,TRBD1,CASSRGRDRGDNQPQHF,TGTGCCAGCAGTAGGGGCCGGGACAGGGGGGACAATCAGCCCCAGCATTTT
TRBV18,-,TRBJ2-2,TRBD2,CASSPPLAANTGELFF,TGTGCCAGCTCACCACCCCTAGCGGCGAACACCGGGGAGCTGTTTTTT
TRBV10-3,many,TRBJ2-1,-,CAISDGGRGTSYNEQFF,TGTGCCATCAGTGATGGGGGGCGGGGGACCTCCTACAATGAGCAGTTCTTC
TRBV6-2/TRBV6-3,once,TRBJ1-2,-,CASSYRSVKGYTF,TGTGCCAGCAGTTATAGGTCGGTCAAGGGCTACACCTTC
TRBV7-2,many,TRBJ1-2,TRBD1,CASSSLGTGEFYGYTF,TGTGCCAGCAGCTCACTTGGGACAGGGGAGTTCTATGGCTACACCTTC
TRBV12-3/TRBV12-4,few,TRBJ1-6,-,CASSGVDSPRHF,TGTGCCAGCAGTGGGGTGGACTCACCCCGCCACTTT
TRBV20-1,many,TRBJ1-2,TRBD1,CSAPGTGLGGYGYTF,TGCAGTGCTCCCGGGACAGGGTTGGGTGGCTATGGCTACACCTTC
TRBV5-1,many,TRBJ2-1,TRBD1,CASSSSGTGGNEQFF,TGCGCCAGCAGCTCCTCCGGGACAGGGGGCAATGAGCAGTTCTTC
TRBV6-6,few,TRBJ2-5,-,CASSKMAGWAETQYF,TGTGCCAGCAGTAAAATGGCAGGGTGGGCGGAGACCCAGTACTTC
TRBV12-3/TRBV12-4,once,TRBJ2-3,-,CASRLGPTDTQYF,TGTGCCAGCAGACTAGGCCCCACAGATACGCAGTATTTT
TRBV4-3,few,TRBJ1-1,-,CASSHRDRADTEAFF,TGCGCCAGCAGCCATCGGGACCGAGCGGACACTGAAGCTTTCTTT
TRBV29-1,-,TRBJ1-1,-,CSVEQLNTEAFF,TGCAGCGTTGAACAGTTGAACACTGAAGCTTTCTTT
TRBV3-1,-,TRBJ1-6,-,CASSQERGLNSPLHF,TGTGCCAGCAGCCAAGAACGAGGCCTGAATTCACCCCTCCACTTT
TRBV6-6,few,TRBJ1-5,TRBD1,CAIGQGGNQPQHF,TGTGCCATTGGACAGGGTGGCAATCAGCCCCAGCATTTT
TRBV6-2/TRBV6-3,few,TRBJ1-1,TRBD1,CASTEDRGNTEAFF,TGTGCCAGCACTGAGGACAGGGGAAACACTGAAGCTTTCTTT
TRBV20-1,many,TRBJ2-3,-,CSAERTSVATDTQYF,TGCAGTGCGGAACGGACTTCCGTGGCCACAGATACGCAGTATTTT
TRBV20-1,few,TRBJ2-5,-,CSARLTGRVEQYF,TGCAGTGCTAGATTGACAGGTCGGGTTGAGCAGTACTTC
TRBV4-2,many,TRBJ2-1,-,CASSQISTSNEQFF,TGTGCCAGCAGCCAAATTTCGACATCGAATGAGCAGTTCTTC
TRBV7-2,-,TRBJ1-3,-,CASSSSGTLSGNTIYF,TGTGCCAGCAGCTCATCCGGGACCTTATCTGGAAACACCATATATTTT
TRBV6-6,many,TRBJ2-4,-,CASSYTAGGRNIQYF,TGTGCCAGCAGTTACACGGCAGGGGGGAGGAACATTCAGTACTTC
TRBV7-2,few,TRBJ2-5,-,CASSSFSSQGTQYF,TGTGCCAGCAGCTCCTTCTCCAGTCAAGGGACCCAGTACTTC
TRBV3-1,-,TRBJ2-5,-,CAGSPWDTQGTQYF,TGTGCCGGCAGCCCTTGGGACACACAGGGGACCCAGTACTTC
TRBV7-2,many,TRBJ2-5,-,CASSLAARGYQETQYF,TGTGCCAGCAGCTTAGCGGCCAGAGGCTACCAAGAGACCCAGTACTTC
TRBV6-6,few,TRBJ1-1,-,CASSYEGRGAFF,TGTGCCAGCAGTTACGAGGGGAGGGGAGCTTTCTTT
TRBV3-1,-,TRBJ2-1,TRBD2,CASSRTWGGDNEQFF,TGTGCCAGCAGCCGGACCTGGGGGGGGGACAATGAGCAGTTCTTC
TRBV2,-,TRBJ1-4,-,CASGPGRSGEKLFF,TGTGCCAGCGGGCCGGGACGTTCGGGTGAAAAACTGTTTTTT
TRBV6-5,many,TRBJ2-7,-,CASSYEVSREQYF,TGTGCCAGCAGTTACGAAGTGTCTAGGGAGCAGTACTTC
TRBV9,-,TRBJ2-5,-,CASSPHSLGETQYF,TGTGCCAGCAGCCCCCACTCGTTAGGGGAGACCCAGTACTTC
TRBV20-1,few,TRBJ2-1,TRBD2,CSASDIAGVYNEQFF,TGCAGTGCTAGTGATATAGCGGGGGTATACAATGAGCAGTTCTTC
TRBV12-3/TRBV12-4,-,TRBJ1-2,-,CASSLAGTKNGYTF,TGTGCCAGCAGTTTAGCCGGGACTAAAAATGGCTACACCTTC
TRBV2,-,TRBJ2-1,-,CASTPKSLGHNEQFF,TGTGCCAGCACCCCCAAGTCGTTAGGGCACAATGAGCAGTTCTTC
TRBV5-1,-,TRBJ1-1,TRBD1,CASSLEAGGTEAFF,TGCGCCAGCAGCTTGGAGGCAGGGGGTACTGAAGCTTTCTTT
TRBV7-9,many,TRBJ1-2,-,CASSLAGAHTYGYTF,TGTGCCAGCAGCTTAGCGGGGGCGCATACCTATGGCTACACCTTC
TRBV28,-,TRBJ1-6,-,CASRTQHLSPLHF,TGTGCCAGCAGAACTCAACATTTATCACCCCTCCACTTT
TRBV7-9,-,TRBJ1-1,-,CASSLGGDFTEAFF,TGTGCCAGCAGCTTAGGTGGGGATTTCACTGAAGCTTTCTTT
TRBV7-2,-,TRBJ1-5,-,CASSYRTGMARQPQHF,TGTGCCAGCAGCTACCGGACGGGGATGGCGCGACAGCCCCAGCATTTT
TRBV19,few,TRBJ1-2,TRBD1,CASSRDRGNLYGYTF,TGTGCCAGTAGTAGAGACAGGGGCAACCTATATGGCTACACCTTC
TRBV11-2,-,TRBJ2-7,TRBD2,CASSLAHGLAGGYYNEQYF,TGTGCCAGCAGCTTAGCTCATGGACTAGCGGGGGGGTATTACAATGAGCAGTACTTC
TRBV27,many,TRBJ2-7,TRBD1,CASRIRQGARSYEQYF,TGTGCCAGCAGAATCAGACAGGGGGCGAGGTCCTACGAGCAGTACTTC
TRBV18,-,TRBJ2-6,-,CASSLRQVQAGANVLTF,TGTGCCAGCTCCCTGAGGCAGGTCCAGGCTGGGGCCAACGTCCTGACTTTC
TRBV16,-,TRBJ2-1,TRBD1,CATLRGQGNEQFF,TGTGCCACCCTCAGGGGGCAAGGAAATGAGCAGTTCTTC
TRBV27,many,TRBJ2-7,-,CASSLFTGWEAYYEQYF,TGTGCCAGCAGTTTATTCACGGGGTGGGAGGCTTACTACGAGCAGTACTTC
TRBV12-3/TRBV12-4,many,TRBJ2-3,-,CASGDWSTDTQYF,TGTGCCAGCGGGGACTGGAGCACAGATACGCAGTATTTT
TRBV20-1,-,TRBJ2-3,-,CSAIRGTDTQYF,TGCAGTGCTATAAGGGGCACAGATACGCAGTATTTT
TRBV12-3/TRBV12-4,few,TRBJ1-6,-,CASSESEGGPLHF,TGTGCCAGCAGTGAATCGGAGGGTGGACCCCTCCACTTT
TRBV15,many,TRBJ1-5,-,CATSRTNTGHSNQPQHF,TGTGCCACCAGCAGAACTAATACAGGTCATAGCAATCAGCCCCAGCATTTT
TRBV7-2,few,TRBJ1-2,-,CASSLSLGSGINYGYTF,TGTGCCAGCAGCTTATCCCTGGGCTCCGGGATCAACTATGGCTACACCTTC
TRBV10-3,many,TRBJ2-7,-,CAIKGGTEVEEQYF,TGTGCCATCAAAGGAGGGACGGAGGTGGAAGAGCAGTACTTC
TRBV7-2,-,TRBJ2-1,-,CASSPLPGQAAYNEQFF,TGTGCCAGCAGCCCCTTGCCGGGGCAGGCGGCCTACAATGAGCAGTTCTTC
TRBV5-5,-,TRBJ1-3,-,CASSLVRGSGNTIYF,TGTGCCAGCAGCTTGGTCAGGGGCTCTGGAAACACCATATATTTT
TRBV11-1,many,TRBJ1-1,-,CASSLIGNTEAFF,TGTGCCAGCAGCTTAATCGGGAACACTGAAGCTTTCTTT
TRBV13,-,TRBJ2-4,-,CASSLNRENIQYF,TGTGCCAGCAGCTTAAACAGGGAAAACATTCAGTACTTC